The source of this T cell receptor (beta chain) is a study of yellow fever vaccine responses in identical twins (dated by TCRdb to the late 2010s). About the investigation overall: Focusing on identical twins, the study followed the T cell clones that responded to the vaccine, and did so with precision.

Reading from cysteine to phenylalanine, the CDR3 counts 12 amino acids. This entry keeps only the CDR3 DNA: 36 bases, framed from base 1. For CDR1 and CDR2, the germline V gene lists SNHLY and FYNNEI. The trim is 9 bases for V and 5 bases for J, with a gap of 11 bases between the germline ends. Libraries were built with RT-PCR. The run used an Illumina HiSeq 2500. TCRdb reprocessing: public reads trimmed at Q25 with fastp, clones called with MiXCR, in-frame beta chains kept. Rows with a matching CDR3 protein are joined into one entry that keeps the most common DNA and genes. A total of 30,000 to 40,000 distinct CDR3 sequences appear in this sample, 50% to 75% of them only once. The biggest ten clones account for 4.5% of the sample. Broader findings and caveats from the paper: According to the authors, the vaccine-induced T cell response in identical twins seemed to be partly convergent and partly specific to each individual.

Details on this clonotype: Its antigen is still unknown. Nothing much larger sits one base from this clone, and base qualities are not available.

The chain uses TRBV2 and TRBJ2-1, with no confident D gene call. The sequencing here drew on T cells from blood (PBMCs), unsorted or a sorted subset (not recorded which), taken before or after yellow fever vaccination (not recorded which). This TCR was sampled from a woman in her late teens or twenties who received the yellow fever vaccine. Donor details come from another sample of the same person, matched by shared clones. CDR3 region: CASRTQDNEQFF. The DNA reads TGTGCCAGTAGAACCCAGGACAATGAGCAGTTCTTC. The variable domain in full, with residues beyond the CDR3 obtained from the reference TRBV2 and TRBJ2-1 genes, is EPEVTQTPSHQVTQMGQEVILRCVPISNHLYFYWYRQILGQKVEFLVSFYNNEISEKSEIFDDQFSVERPDGSNFTLKIRSTKLEDSAMYFCASRTQDNEQFFGPGTRLTVL.